Following are 24 T cell receptor beta chains from one sample sequenced in a study of T cell responses to AZD1222 COVID-19 vaccine. Some clones are missing from TCRdb's copy, which holds only in-frame ones; the method was immunoSEQ multiplex PCR. The sample lists more than 55,000 clones, roughly 80% occurring once. This specimen was peripheral blood, taken 28 days after the second AZD1222 dose. The source is an adult who received the AZD1222 COVID-19 vaccine.

The V and J genes are TRBV6-6 and TRBJ2-3, with unresolved D. The CDR3 is 13 amino acids. Germline values: CDR1 MNHNY, CDR2 SVGAGI (reference sequence). V shed 4 bases and J shed 2 bases, with 7 bases lying between them. The CDR3 DNA is TGTGCCAGCAGTTTGAAGGCCACAGATACGCAGTATTTT. Protein sequence: CASSLKATDTQYF.

The chain carries TRBV5-1 and TRBJ2-3, with 10 positions matching TRBD2. Germline values: CDR1 SGHRS, CDR2 YFSETQ. CDR3 length: 16 residues. The V and J ends lost 4 bases and 1 base, in that order; junction bases with no gene match: 6. In DNA form, the CDR3 reads TGCGCCAGCAGCCGGATCCTAGCGGGGGGCACAGATACGCAGTATTTT. It codes for CASSRILAGGTDTQYF. Full variable domain (missing parts from reference TRBV5-1 and TRBJ2-3): KAGVTQTPRYLIKTRGQQVTLSCSPISGHRSVSWYQQTPGQGLQFLFEYFSETQRNKGNFPGRFSGRQFSNSRSEMNVSTLELGDSALYLCASSRILAGGTDTQYFGPGTRLTVL.

Only a few counts were recorded for this clone. The V gene is TRBV25-1, the J gene TRBJ1-6, with 7 bases identical to TRBD1. The V segment lost 8 bases and the J segment 7 bases; nucleotides outside the gene matches: 5. The length of the CDR3 is 13 residues. The V gene's germline CDR1 is MGHDK and CDR2 SYGVNS. CDR3 in DNA: TGTGCCAGCTCGGGACAGCAGAATTCACCCCTCCACTTT. Translating gives CASSGQQNSPLHF.

The chain uses TRBV6-5 and TRBJ2-3; weak D call: TRBD2 (5 bases). Trimming removed 4 bases from V and 2 bases from J, with 16 bases in between. Per the germline V gene, CDR1 is MNHEY and CDR2 is SVGAGI. This CDR3 is built from 16 residues. The chain's CDR3 is CASSFTFSGPTDTQYF. CDR3 sequence (DNA): TGTGCCAGCAGTTTCACGTTCAGCGGACCCACAGATACGCAGTATTTT.

This chain uses TRBV7-9 with TRBJ2-2, with 8 bases fitting TRBD2. CDR3 size: 16 residues. In germline, CDR1 is SEHNR, CDR2 FQNEAQ (reference sequence). J was trimmed by 1 base and V by 2 bases; bases with no gene match: 3. The CDR3 spells CASSLIGGVNTGELFF. CDR3 coding DNA: TGTGCCAGCAGCTTAATCGGGGGGGTGAACACCGGGGAGCTGTTTTTT. The entire variable domain, with the rest obtained from reference TRBV7-9 and TRBJ2-2, is as follows: DTGVSQNPRHKITKRGQNVTFRCDPISEHNRLYWYRQTLGQGPEFLTYFQNEAQLEKSRLLSDRFSAERPKGSFSTLEIQRTEQGDSAMYLCASSLIGGVNTGELFFGEGSRLTVL.

The chain employs TRBV7-9 and TRBJ2-1; a weak D match, TRBD2 (6 bases). The CDR3 is made up of 16 amino acids. The V gene lost 5 bases and the J gene lost 2 bases, with 16 bases spanning the gap. Germline V gene data show CDR1 as SEHNR and CDR2 as FQNEAQ (reference sequence). In DNA form, the CDR3 reads TGTGCCAGCAGCGACACCCGGGAGTGGACCTACAATGAGCAGTTCTTC. Translating it yields CASSDTREWTYNEQFF.

This clone was seen a few times. The rearrangement uses TRBV27 and TRBJ2-5; 11 nucleotides agree with TRBD1. CDR3 length: 16 residues. Germline lookup yields CDR1 MNHEY and CDR2 SMNVEV (reference sequence). V shed 5 bases, J shed 5 bases, and the junction held 10 bases outside the gene matches. In DNA, the CDR3 is TGTGCCAGCAGTCGCCGGGGACAGGGGGTGTCGGAGACCCAGTACTTC. As protein: CASSRRGQGVSETQYF.

This chain uses TRBV7-3 with TRBJ1-2, with D uncertain. The ends were cut back, 4 bases at V and 8 bases at J, with 8 bases in the middle. Germline CDR1 and CDR2: SGHTA and FQGTGA. This CDR3 contains 11 residues. The CDR3 protein is CASSWAKGYTF. The CDR3 region has the DNA TGTGCCAGCAGCTGGGCCAAGGGCTACACCTTC.

CDR3 residues: CASSQGPSSLPYEQYF. CDR3 DNA: TGTGCCAGCAGCCAAGGGCCGAGTTCCCTCCCCTACGAGCAGTACTTC. The chain uses TRBV3-1 (or the pseudogene TRBV3-2) and TRBJ2-7, with D hard to call. Trimming cost V 1 base and J 2 bases, with 15 bases left between them. CDR1 and CDR2 from the germline V gene are LGHDT and YNNKEL (reference sequence). The CDR3 has 16 residues.

The table lists this clone with a count of one. The chain couples TRBV7-2 to TRBJ2-2; D ambiguous. CDR1 and CDR2 (germline): SGHTA, FQGNSA. V was trimmed by 3 bases and J by 6 bases, leaving 11 bases between them. The CDR3 covers 14 residues. CDR3 nucleotides: TGTGCCAGCAGCTTCTCCACTAACTCCGGGGAGCTGTTTTTT. Translation: CASSFSTNSGELFF.

CDR3 amino acids: CASSDRTDLNGYTF. The CDR3 DNA reads TGTGCCAGCAGTGATCGGACAGACCTTAATGGCTACACCTTC. This chain links TRBV2 with TRBJ1-2, with a tentative D call TRBD1 (6 bases). The length of the CDR3 is 14 residues. The germline V and J ends were trimmed by 3 bases and 6 bases, with 14 bases remaining between them. CDR1 and CDR2 from the germline V gene are SNHLY and FYNNEI.

In this sample, this clone turned up a few times. The chain joins TRBV19 to TRBJ2-6, with D perhaps given as TRBD1 or TRBD2 (5 bases each). Trimming cost V 5 bases and J 0 bases, with 8 bases left between them. The CDR3 runs to 15 residues. Per germline, CDR1 LNHDA and CDR2 SQIVND (reference sequence). CDR3 sequence reads: CASSWGSSGANVLTF. The CDR3 nucleotides read TGTGCCAGTAGTTGGGGGAGCTCTGGGGCCAACGTCCTGACTTTC.

The rearrangement joins TRBV11-3 to TRBJ2-3; D is unclear. V was shortened by 1 base and J by 1 base, with 12 bases between the two germline ends. The CDR3 runs 16 residues. CDR1 is SGHNT and CDR2 is YENEEA in the germline V gene. CDR3 region: CASSLGVDAGTDTQYF. The CDR3 coding sequence is TGTGCCAGCAGCTTAGGAGTGGATGCGGGCACAGATACGCAGTATTTT.

The gene calls are TRBV11-3 and TRBJ1-3, with D uncertain. This CDR3 region has 15 residues. Trimming removed 5 bases at V and 0 bases at J, with 11 bases between. Germline V CDR1 and CDR2: SGHNT, YENEEA. CDR3 region: CASSEGVLSGNTIYF. CDR3 sequence (DNA): TGTGCCAGCAGCGAAGGTGTTCTCTCTGGAAACACCATATATTTT. Based on the CDR3 plus reference TRBV11-3 and TRBJ1-3, the full variable domain is EAGVVQSPRYKIIEKKQPVAFWCNPISGHNTLYWYLQNLGQGPELLIRYENEEAVDDSQLPKDRFSAERLKGVDSTLKIQPAELGDSAVYLCASSEGVLSGNTIYFGEGSWLTVV.

The chain is built from TRBV3-1 (or the pseudogene TRBV3-2) and TRBJ1-2; 8 bases fit TRBD1. The germline V gene has CDR1 LGHDT and CDR2 YNNKEL (reference sequence). V was pared by 2 bases and J by 5 bases, with 4 bases of the junction left unmatched. This CDR3 is built from 14 residues. The DNA of the CDR3 is TGTGCCAGCAGCCAAAACAGGGGGGGGTATGGCTACACCTTC. This codes for CASSQNRGGYGYTF.

V usage is TRBV28 and J usage is TRBJ1-2; D is possibly TRBD1 (5 bases). V lost 2 bases and J 7 bases, leaving 11 bases between the germline ends. This CDR3 is built from 13 residues. The germline gives CDR1 MDHEN, CDR2 SYDVKM. The CDR3, as DNA: TGTGCCAGCAGTTTAGGGGGTTATAGTGGCTACACCTTC. It codes for CASSLGGYSGYTF.

This clone was seen a few times. The V call is TRBV2, the J call TRBJ2-1; TRBD2 matches at 9 bases. The CDR3 is 15 residues long. CDR1 is SNHLY, CDR2 FYNNEI, per germline. The V and J ends lost 6 bases and 0 bases, in that order; junction bases with no gene match: 3. For the CDR3, the DNA is TGTGCCAGCAGGGCTAGCGGGGACTCCTACAATGAGCAGTTCTTC. As protein: CASRASGDSYNEQFF.

This chain links TRBV7-6 with TRBJ2-1; TRBD1 matches 8 bases. Trimming at V came to 1 base and at J to 2 bases, leaving 1 base not matched to a gene. Germline-derived CDR1 and CDR2 are SGHVS and FNYEAQ. The CDR3 runs 15 residues. CDR3 region: CASSLDRGTYNEQFF. CDR3 bases: TGTGCCAGCAGCTTAGACAGGGGGACCTACAATGAGCAGTTCTTC.

This chain uses TRBV2 with TRBJ1-5, with D unclear. Germline CDR1 and CDR2: SNHLY and FYNNEI. CDR3 length equals 15 residues. The V gene lost 6 bases and the J gene lost 1 base, with 13 bases spanning the gap. CDR3: CASSPRGNSNQPQHF. The CDR3 region has the DNA TGTGCCAGCAGCCCTCGGGGAAACAGCAATCAGCCCCAGCATTTT.

The table lists this clone with many counts. CDR3 bases: TGTGCCAGCAGCTTGCGCCCGACAGGGAGAGCTGAAGCTTTCTTT. It yields the protein CASSLRPTGRAEAFF. The rearrangement links TRBV5-6 to TRBJ1-1, with 7 bases aligning to TRBD1. Germline V lookup: CDR1 SGHDT, CDR2 YYEEEE. V shed 1 base and J 6 bases; nucleotides not matched to a gene: 9. CDR3 length: 15 residues. The full variable domain, rest sourced from reference TRBV5-6 and TRBJ1-1, is DAGVTQSPTHLIKTRGQQVTLRCSPKSGHDTVSWYQQALGQGPQFIFQYYEEEERQRGNFPDRFSGHQFPNYSSELNVNALLLGDSALYLCASSLRPTGRAEAFFGQGTRLTVV.

The chain has TRBV24-1 and TRBJ1-5; a possible D gene is TRBD1 (5 bases). Germline lookup yields CDR1 KGHDR and CDR2 SFDVKD. V gave up 2 bases and J gave up 0 bases, with 10 bases separating them. The CDR3 contains 16 residues. The CDR3: CATSDSGRSSNQPQHF. CDR3 coding DNA: TGTGCCACCAGTGATTCGGGACGGAGTAGCAATCAGCCCCAGCATTTT.

This chain uses TRBV2 with TRBJ1-5; 9 bases fit TRBD1. V trimming: 7 bases; J trimming: 4 bases; junction bases outside the gene matches: 2. CDR1 and CDR2 from the germline V gene are SNHLY and FYNNEI. This CDR3 comprises 13 residues. CDR3 region: CASNGQGNQPQHF. As DNA, the CDR3 is TGTGCCAGCAATGGACAGGGGAATCAGCCCCAGCATTTT.

This clone has more than one count but fewer than ten. The chain recombines TRBV30 with TRBJ2-6; no definite D call. V lost 5 bases and J lost 5, with 16 bases in between. The CDR3 covers 15 residues. Germline V gene sequence: CDR1 GTSNPN, CDR2 SVGIG (reference sequence). CDR3 DNA sequence: TGTGCCTGGGTCATATGGCGTAGTCGGGCCAACGTCCTGACTTTC. Translation gives CAWVIWRSRANVLTF.

The rearrangement joins TRBV19 to TRBJ2-3; perhaps TRBD1 as D (7 bases). In germline, CDR1 is LNHDA, CDR2 SQIVND (reference sequence). With 7 bases removed from V and 3 bases from J, the gap between germline ends came to 14 bases. This CDR3 has 14 residues. CDR3 nucleotide sequence: TGTGCCAGTATGGTGACAGGGAGGACAGATACGCAGTATTTT. Translating it yields CASMVTGRTDTQYF.